Sequencing of this T cell receptor beta chain was carried out in a study of regulatory T cells in long-lasting Graves disease. With 0 bases removed from V and 12 bases from J, the gap between germline ends came to 8 bases. The germline V gene encodes CDR1 SQVTM and CDR2 ANQGSEA. The CDR3 loop spans 11 amino acids. Construction of the TCR beta libraries employed iRepertoire HTBI primers in conjunction with Arm-PCR of CDR3 regions. TCRdb re-called the multiplex PCR reads with MiXCR, one entry per CDR3 protein. The sample yields approximately 470,000 distinct CDR3 sequences, around 20% seen once. The time point here: persistent/refractory GD, antithyroid drugs over 5 years with positive TRAb. RNA from PBMCs was the source of the TCR library. This clonotype was detected many times. Its cognate antigen is unknown. General study results and limits: New patients shared fewer public clonotypes (more than 850) than persistent patients did (fewer than 3,000).

The sequence was obtained from a female donor with Graves disease. The chain combines TRBV29-1 with TRBJ1-4; D is ambiguous. Specimen: peripheral blood mononuclear cells (PBMCs), collected when the disease was refractory, from a patient treated with antithyroid drugs. CDR3 region: CSVEDHDELFF. The CDR3 coding sequence is TGCAGCGTTGAAGATCATGACGAACTGTTTTTT. Full variable domain (outside the CDR3, taken from reference TRBV29-1 and TRBJ1-4): SAVISQKPSRDICQRGTSLTIQCQVDSQVTMMFWYRQQPGQSLTLIATANQGSEATYESGFVIDKFPISRPNLTFSTLTVSNMSPEDSSIYLCSVEDHDELFFGSGTQLSVL.